What follows is one T cell receptor (beta chain) and its context. The antigen remains undetermined. Deletions cut 6 bases from V and 0 bases from J, with 15 bases between. The CDR3 is 15 residues long. Germline-derived CDR1 and CDR2 are MNHEY and SVGAGI. The entry originates in a study of cytomegalovirus exposure and HLA in healthy donors. The PCR made use of 60 Vbeta and 13 Jbeta primers. Profiling relied on immunoSEQ multiplex PCR, and the TCRdb table lists in-frame clones only, not all of them. This table has about 130,000 clones, about 74% appearing once. Study-level findings and limits: The study reported that TCR beta sequences accurately predicted HLA-A and HLA-B alleles in most subjects. Compared with the roughly 700-donor mean, an Asian-associated ancestry cluster reportedly had fewer N-insertions, according to a later analysis. For most TCR beta V segments, an earlier analysis put the productive rate at about 90% or about 30% of the time.

The chain combines TRBV6-5 with TRBJ2-7; TRBD2 is a possible D gene (6 bases). The clonotype originates from a man between 18 and 29 years old in good health and CMV-seropositive. The sequencing sample was made of PBMCs. The CDR3 loop is CASRPTFGGSYEQYF. In nucleotides, the CDR3 is TGTGCCAGCAGGCCAACCTTCGGGGGCTCCTACGAGCAGTACTTC.